The 31 T cell receptor beta chains below come from one sample, sequenced in a study of vaccination and CD4 T cells after COVID-19. Indicated treatment: roughly ten-day PBMC culture with coronavirus spike peptide pools or control peptides (ViraFEST assay). No antigen has been assigned to these receptors. The Oncomine TCR Beta short-read assay was what sequenced the DNA obtained from cultured CD4+ T cells. TCRdb used MiXCR to reprocess the PCR reads, holding one entry per CDR3 protein. The sample has about 19,000 distinct CDR3 sequences; approximately 50% are singletons. The specimen comprised CD4+ T cells from blood, cultured in vitro, sampled after SARS-CoV-2 vaccination. Source of these receptors: a human donor who had recovered from COVID-19.

The chain employs TRBV20-1 and TRBJ1-4; D ambiguous. The V end was cut by 3 bases, the J end by 8 bases, with 22 bases between. The germline gives CDR1 DFQATT, CDR2 SNEGSKA (reference sequence). CDR3 length: 16 residues. The CDR3 DNA reads as TGCAGTGCTAGTCTTCAGGCGGGAGGGATAGGGGAAAAACTGTTTTTT. The encoded protein is CSASLQAGGIGEKLFF.

CDR3 bases: TGTGCCAGCAGCTTTGGGGGAGGGGAGACTGGAAACACCATATATTTT. Translation: CASSFGGGETGNTIYF. The genes are TRBV7-2 and TRBJ1-3, with TRBD1 as a possible D gene (5 bases). This CDR3 is built from 16 residues. Germline V lookup: CDR1 SGHTA, CDR2 FQGNSA. The ends were cut back, 3 bases at V and 2 bases at J, with 14 bases in the middle.

J is TRBJ1-1 and V is TRBV5-1; 7 bases align to TRBD1. The germline V gene encodes CDR1 SGHRS and CDR2 YFSETQ. J lost 1 base, V lost 8 bases, and 11 bases had no gene match. The CDR3 consists of 15 residues. The CDR3 here is CASRRTGQTNTEAFF. Here the CDR3 DNA reads TGCGCCAGTAGACGGACGGGACAGACGAACACTGAAGCTTTCTTT.

The V gene is TRBV28, the J gene TRBJ2-3; no firm D call. Trimming removed 7 bases from V and 4 bases from J, with 21 bases in between. Germline assignment: CDR1 MDHEN and CDR2 SYDVKM. The CDR3 totals 16 residues. The CDR3 DNA sequence: TGTGCCAGCACCCGGCCGGGCCCATCGTTCCCAGATACGCAGTATTTT. It codes for CASTRPGPSFPDTQYF. The full variable domain, completed using reference TRBV28 and TRBJ2-3, is DVKVTQSSRYLVKRTGEKVFLECVQDMDHENMFWYRQDPGLGLRLIYFSYDVKMKEKGDIPEGYSVSREKKERFSLILESASTNQTSMYLCASTRPGPSFPDTQYFGPGTRLTVL.

The chain couples TRBV19 to TRBJ2-5; TRBD1 is a possible D gene (6 bases). CDR1 and CDR2 (germline): LNHDA, SQIVND (reference sequence). CDR3 size: 12 residues. V gave up 4 bases and J gave up 5 bases, with 8 bases separating them. CDR3 amino acids: CASSRGHETQYF. CDR3 DNA sequence: TGTGCCAGTAGTAGGGGGCATGAGACCCAGTACTTC.

This clonotype was detected only once. The CDR3 is CASSQDWGVSYGYTF. DNA for the CDR3: TGTGCCAGCAGCCAAGATTGGGGGGTCTCATATGGCTACACCTTC. The rearrangement joins TRBV4-2 to TRBJ1-2; D is perhaps TRBD1 (5 bases). The CDR3 loop spans 15 amino acids. The germline gives CDR1 LGHNA, CDR2 YNFKEQ. Trimming took off 0 bases at V and 5 bases at J, with 13 bases between the two ends.

This clonotype occurred a few times. The gene calls are TRBV6-2 or TRBV6-3 and TRBJ1-5; D is possibly TRBD1 (6 bases). CDR3 length equals 17 residues. Between the trimmed V and J ends, which lost 5 bases and 2 bases, there was a span of 19 bases. CDR1 and CDR2 from the germline V gene are MNHEY and SVGEGT. CDR3 DNA: TGTGCCAGCAGTCAGGGGTGGAGTAGATCGGGCAATCAGCCCCAGCATTTT. Protein: CASSQGWSRSGNQPQHF.

Here the CDR3 DNA reads TGTGCCAGCAGATCCTCCAGGGGGCGATACACTGAAGCTTTCTTT. This translates into CASRSSRGRYTEAFF. This sequence joins TRBV27 and TRBJ1-1; 8 nucleotides agree with TRBD1. From germline, CDR1 is MNHEY and CDR2 SMNVEV (reference sequence). This CDR3 region has 15 residues. With V trimmed by 6 bases and J by 3 bases, 9 bases remained unmatched.

The chain joins TRBV25-1 to TRBJ2-3, with D possibly being TRBD1 (5 bases). Per the germline V gene, CDR1 is MGHDK and CDR2 is SYGVNS. This CDR3 is 15 amino acids long. The V gene lost 0 bases and the J gene lost 2 bases, with 9 bases spanning the gap. The CDR3: CASSEYAQVTDTQYF. The CDR3 coding sequence is TGTGCCAGCAGTGAATATGCACAGGTCACAGATACGCAGTATTTT.

This chain links TRBV5-4 with TRBJ1-1; the match to TRBD1 covers 7 bases. CDR3 size: 12 residues. Germline-derived CDR1 and CDR2 are SGHNT and YYREEE (reference sequence). V dropped 0 bases and J dropped 8; count of bases not matched to a gene: 1. CDR3 DNA sequence: TGTGCCAGCAGCTTGGACAGGGGCGAAGCTTTCTTT. It yields the protein CASSLDRGEAFF.

The sample holds a few counts of this clonotype. The chain joins TRBV20-1 to TRBJ1-4; no firm D call. V was cut by 6 bases and J by 7 bases, with 9 bases left in between. This CDR3 has 11 amino acids. Germline V gene sequence: CDR1 DFQATT, CDR2 SNEGSKA (reference sequence). The CDR3 nucleotides are TGCAGTGCGTCCGGACCTGAAAAACTGTTTTTT. This translates into CSASGPEKLFF.

The gene calls are TRBV10-2 and TRBJ1-5, with 7 bases lining up with TRBD1. The CDR3 runs to 14 residues. The V gene end was trimmed by 3 bases and the J gene end by 1 base; junction bases not matched to a gene: 0. Per the germline V gene, CDR1 is WSHSY and CDR2 is SAAADI. The CDR3 loop is CASSEQGSNQPQHF. The DNA of the CDR3 is TGCGCCAGCAGTGAACAGGGGAGCAATCAGCCCCAGCATTTT.

This clonotype was counted between two and nine times. This chain connects TRBV6-1 to TRBJ1-2; 9 nucleotides agree with TRBD1. CDR1 and CDR2 (germline): MNHNS, SASEGT. The CDR3 is made up of 14 amino acids. V lost 6 bases, J lost 4 bases, and 6 bases stayed unmatched. Written as DNA, the CDR3 is TGTGCCAGCAGCCGTCGGACAGGGGCCTATGGCTACACCTTC. Translation: CASSRRTGAYGYTF.

The V call is TRBV4-2, the J call TRBJ2-3; TRBD2 agrees at 9 bases. The germline CDR1 and CDR2 sequences are LGHNA and YNFKEQ. This CDR3 contains 16 residues. V gave up 4 bases and J gave up 8 bases; unmatched junction bases: 13. This chain's CDR3 is CASSPPMGGGGGTQYF. In DNA, the CDR3 is TGTGCCAGCAGCCCCCCGATGGGCGGGGGGGGGGGTACGCAGTATTTT.

The chain carries TRBV7-8 and TRBJ1-2, with 8 bases fitting TRBD1. CDR1 and CDR2 (germline): SGHVS, FQNEAQ. Trimming removed 8 bases from V and 4 bases from J; junction bases left unmatched: 12. This CDR3 contains 15 residues. Written as DNA, the CDR3 is TGTGCCAGCGCACCCCGGGACAGGAATTTCTATGGCTACACCTTC. Translation gives CASAPRDRNFYGYTF.

Only a few counts were recorded for this clonotype. This sequence joins TRBV20-1 and TRBJ1-4, with a tentative D call TRBD1 (5 bases). Germline V gene sequence: CDR1 DFQATT, CDR2 SNEGSKA (reference sequence). Trimming removed 0 bases at V and 7 bases at J, with 12 bases between. The CDR3 loop spans 14 amino acids. CDR3 residues: CSARESRDSEKLFF. In DNA form, the CDR3 reads TGCAGTGCTAGAGAGTCGAGGGACTCTGAAAAACTGTTTTTT.

The V call is TRBV2, the J call TRBJ2-3; 10 positions match TRBD2. Germline V lookup: CDR1 SNHLY, CDR2 FYNNEI. There are 19 residues in the CDR3. With V trimmed by 8 bases and J by 0 bases, 17 bases remained unmatched. As DNA, the CDR3 is TGTGCCAGCCTCGATGTGTTAGGACTAGCGGAAACTAGCACAGATACGCAGTATTTT. Amino acid sequence: CASLDVLGLAETSTDTQYF.

The rearrangement links TRBV7-9 to TRBJ2-3, with 8 positions matching TRBD2. The CDR3 contains 14 residues. Per the germline V gene, CDR1 is SEHNR and CDR2 is FQNEAQ (reference sequence). V was clipped by 5 bases and J by 4 bases; unmatched bases: 5. CDR3 amino acids: CASSAEGLADTQYF. The DNA for the CDR3 is TGTGCCAGCAGCGCCGAGGGACTAGCAGATACGCAGTATTTT.

This chain uses TRBV7-9 with TRBJ2-3; 10 positions agree with TRBD2. The length of the CDR3 is 19 residues. CDR1 is SEHNR, CDR2 FQNEAQ, per germline (reference sequence). The junction had 14 bases not matched to a gene; V was cut back by 5 bases and J by 0 bases. CDR3 in DNA: TGTGCCAGCAGCGCGCTTCTAGCGGGGGCCCGCCTTAGCACAGATACGCAGTATTTT. Protein product: CASSALLAGARLSTDTQYF.

The V and J genes are TRBV7-2 and TRBJ2-7; 7 bases are shared with TRBD2. Trimming removed 4 bases from V and 8 bases from J; junction bases left unmatched: 5. Germline V gives CDR1 SGHTA, CDR2 FQGNSA. CDR3 length: 12 residues. CDR3 amino acids: CASSSPGTKQYF. The CDR3 DNA sequence: TGTGCCAGCAGCTCCCCCGGGACTAAGCAGTACTTC. Based on the CDR3 plus reference TRBV7-2 and TRBJ2-7, the full variable domain is GAGVSQSPSNKVTEKGKDVELRCDPISGHTALYWYRQSLGQGLEFLIYFQGNSAPDKSGLPSDRFSAERTGGSVSTLTIQRTQQEDSAVYLCASSSPGTKQYFGPGTRLTVT.

CDR3 bases: TGTGCCAGCAGTTCGGGCGGGAATGAGCAGTTCTTC. This encodes CASSSGGNEQFF. The chain uses TRBV27 and TRBJ2-1; D is possibly TRBD2 (5 bases). The CDR3 spans 12 residues. The ends were cut back, 4 bases at V and 7 bases at J, with 8 bases in the middle. Per germline, CDR1 MNHEY and CDR2 SMNVEV (reference sequence).

V and J are TRBV11-3 and TRBJ2-3; the D gene is possibly TRBD2 (5 bases). This CDR3 has 14 residues. Germline CDR1 reads SGHNT; CDR2 reads YENEEA. The V end was cut by 5 bases, the J end by 2 bases, with 11 bases between. CDR3 bases: TGTGCCAGCAGCGCCGACGGACTCACAGATACGCAGTATTTT. As protein: CASSADGLTDTQYF.

This chain links TRBV10-3 with TRBJ2-3; TRBD2 matches at 11 bases. Germline V gene sequence: CDR1 ENHRY, CDR2 SYGVKD. Trimming removed 3 bases from V and 1 base from J; junction bases left unmatched: 9. The CDR3 contains 18 residues. DNA for the CDR3: TGTGCCATCAGTGACCCTTCGAGACTAGCGGGGCGCACAGATACGCAGTATTTT. The encoded protein is CAISDPSRLAGRTDTQYF.

The V and J genes are TRBV19 and TRBJ1-5, with D possibly TRBD1 on 6 matching bases. Trimming removed 1 base at V and 2 bases at J, with 9 bases between. The germline V gene encodes CDR1 LNHDA and CDR2 SQIVND (reference sequence). This CDR3 comprises 15 residues. The CDR3 nucleotides are TGTGCCAGTAGTATAGCCCGACAGGGCAATCAGCCCCAGCATTTT. It encodes CASSIARQGNQPQHF. The variable domain in full, with the rest retrieved from reference TRBV19 and TRBJ1-5, is DGGITQSPKYLFRKEGQNVTLSCEQNLNHDAMYWYRQDPGQGLRLIYYSQIVNDFQKGDIAEGYSVSREKKESFPLTVTSAQKNPTAFYLCASSIARQGNQPQHFGDGTRLSIL.

The CDR3 sequence: CASSRGSDSPLHF. The CDR3 region has the DNA TGTGCCAGCAGTCGGGGGTCCGATTCACCCCTCCACTTT. V and J are TRBV6-2 or TRBV6-3 and TRBJ1-6, with a tentative D call TRBD1 (5 bases). Germline CDR1 is MNHEY and CDR2 is SVGEGT. The CDR3 is made up of 13 amino acids. Deletions cut 5 bases from V and 8 bases from J, with 10 bases between.

This sequence joins TRBV20-1 and TRBJ2-5; 9 positions match TRBD2. CDR3 length: 13 residues. In germline, CDR1 is DFQATT, CDR2 SNEGSKA (reference sequence). The J segment lost 5 bases and the V segment lost 6 bases, leaving 7 bases of the junction unmatched. In DNA, the CDR3 is TGCAGTGCCCCTAGCGGGATAGGGGAGACCCAGTACTTC. Residues: CSAPSGIGETQYF.

The rearrangement joins TRBV30 to TRBJ1-2; tentatively, D is TRBD1 (6 bases). Trimming removed 5 bases from V and 2 bases from J, with 15 bases in between. The germline V gene encodes CDR1 GTSNPN and CDR2 SVGIG (reference sequence). CDR3 length equals 14 residues. CDR3 amino acids: CAWAKDSSNYGYTF. CDR3 coding DNA: TGTGCCTGGGCTAAGGACAGTTCGAACTATGGCTACACCTTC.

V gene TRBV27 combines with J gene TRBJ1-2; no clear D gene. Trimming removed 5 bases from V and 4 bases from J, with 11 bases in between. This CDR3 comprises 13 residues. Germline assignment: CDR1 MNHEY and CDR2 SMNVEV (reference sequence). CDR3 DNA sequence: TGTGCCAGCAGTACAGCGGGTGCCTATGGCTACACCTTC. Translating gives CASSTAGAYGYTF.

The rearrangement uses TRBV10-3 and TRBJ2-5; D is undetermined. V lost 10 bases to trimming and J lost 2 bases, with 14 bases between them. The germline V gene encodes CDR1 ENHRY and CDR2 SYGVKD. The CDR3 has 13 residues. The CDR3 nucleotides read TGTGCCACCGATACGGGCCAACAAGAGACCCAGTACTTC. Encoded protein: CATDTGQQETQYF.

The chain has TRBV11-2 and TRBJ1-2, with unresolved D. The CDR3 is 12 amino acids. CDR1 and CDR2 from the germline V gene are SGHAT and FQNNGV. V dropped 6 bases and J dropped 8 bases, with 13 bases sitting between them. CDR3 bases: TGTGCCAGCAGTAAGTCCCGAGCGGGCTACACCTTC. Residues: CASSKSRAGYTF. Full variable domain (remainder filled in from reference TRBV11-2 and TRBJ1-2): EAGVAQSPRYKIIEKRQSVAFWCNPISGHATLYWYQQILGQGPKLLIQFQNNGVVDDSQLPKDRFSAERLKGVDSTLKIQPAKLEDSAVYLCASSKSRAGYTFGSGTRLTVV.

J is TRBJ1-2 and V is TRBV20-1, with D hard to call. Germline V CDR1 and CDR2: DFQATT, SNEGSKA (reference sequence). CDR3 length equals 13 residues. Trimming removed 0 bases at V and 2 bases at J, with 7 bases between. Written as DNA, the CDR3 is TGCAGTGCTAGAGATCAGAGGAACTATGGCTACACCTTC. It is translated as CSARDQRNYGYTF.